This TCR beta chain was obtained from a study of shared clonotypes between healthy human individuals. TCRdb's copy holds only in-frame clones and misses some; the assay was immunoSEQ multiplex PCR. Here the sample spans roughly 220,000 clones, about 69% being singletons. The study drew all its donors from Caucasian adults living in Nashville, Tennessee. Ten or more counts support this clone. Sequenced: memory CD4+ T cells sorted from blood. Subset here: CD45RA-negative fraction. This receptor was obtained from a man in his thirties or forties in good health.

Here the CDR3 reads CASSPTGNTEAFF. CDR3 in DNA: TGTGCCAGCAGCCCGACAGGGAACACTGAAGCTTTCTTT. V gene TRBV7-8 combines with J gene TRBJ1-1; tentative D call: TRBD1 (6 bases). This CDR3 is 13 amino acids long. Germline V gene data show CDR1 as SGHVS and CDR2 as FQNEAQ. V was cut by 5 bases and J by 1 base, with 8 bases left in between.